This entry concerns a single TCR beta chain. Repertoires were sampled repeatedly during chemoradiotherapy. The sample is drawn from a study of chemoradiotherapy in HPV16-positive cancers. Turning to the study itself: A couple of HPV16-positive patients' cells yielded candidate HPV-specific clones and common motifs.

The V gene's germline CDR1 is MNHEY and CDR2 SMNVEV (reference sequence). After removal of 6 bases from V and 2 bases from J, the junction contained 5 bases not matched to a gene. The CDR3 covers 15 residues. Clones were read by immunoSEQ multiplex PCR, and TCRdb kept only the in-frame ones, dropping some. This sample yields around 40,000 clones, of which under 80% are seen a single time; about 4.8% belongs to the top ten. The clonotype comes from a human donor with HPV-associated anogenital cancer. The chain is built from TRBV27 and TRBJ1-5; 9 bases match TRBD1. The sequenced sample was blood, obtained from a patient who underwent chemoradiotherapy. Here the CDR3 reads CASRIQGARNQPQHF. In DNA form, the CDR3 reads TGTGCCAGCAGGATACAGGGGGCTCGCAATCAGCCCCAGCATTTT.